The 27 T cell receptor beta chains reported below all come from one sample, sequenced in a study of CD8 T cells in Susac syndrome. Random hexamers were used to reverse transcribe the RNA input (about 0.5 to 1 ug). MiXCR was run by TCRdb on the immunoSEQ multiplex PCR reads, yielding one entry per CDR3 protein. This sample has around 140,000 distinct CDR3 sequences, with approximately 95% found just once. Material: CD4+ T cells from PBMCs. These receptors all stem from a human donor with multiple sclerosis.

The rearrangement joins TRBV12-3 or TRBV12-4 to TRBJ2-1; TRBD2 matches 9 bases. CDR3 length equals 14 residues. Losses at the gene ends were 3 bases for V and 9 bases for J; bases not matched to a gene: 6. The CDR3 DNA is TGTGCCAGCAGTTTCAGCGGGAGGAGGGGTGAGCAGTTCTTC. Its protein product is CASSFSGRRGEQFF.

In this sample, this clonotype turned up once. V usage is TRBV20-1 and J usage is TRBJ2-4; 7 positions match TRBD1. The CDR3 length is 16 residues. V lost 0 bases to trimming and J lost 4 bases; unmatched junction nucleotides: 9. CDR1 is DFQATT, CDR2 SNEGSKA, per germline (reference sequence). CDR3 protein: CSARDVVGQSKNIQYF. CDR3 nucleotide sequence: TGCAGTGCTAGAGATGTAGTGGGACAGAGTAAAAACATTCAGTACTTC.

This chain joins TRBV7-6 and TRBJ2-5; 8 positions agree with TRBD1. The CDR3 is 14 residues long. The ends lost 4 bases at V and 0 bases at J; junction bases unmatched: 1. From germline, CDR1 is SGHVS and CDR2 FNYEAQ. The CDR3 region is CASSSQGDQETQYF. DNA of the CDR3: TGTGCCAGCAGCTCACAGGGGGACCAAGAGACCCAGTACTTC.

The gene calls are TRBV15 and TRBJ1-5; tentatively, D is TRBD1 (6 bases). The CDR3 loop spans 15 amino acids. Trimming stripped 2 bases from V and 0 bases from J, with 8 bases between. The germline V gene has CDR1 LNHNV and CDR2 YYDKDF (reference sequence). The CDR3 spells CATSRQDSSNQPQHF. CDR3 in DNA: TGTGCCACCAGCAGACAGGACAGTAGCAATCAGCCCCAGCATTTT.

This clonotype was counted a single time. J is TRBJ1-1 and V is TRBV27; D unresolved. Germline V lookup: CDR1 MNHEY, CDR2 SMNVEV (reference sequence). Trimming took 5 bases from V and 1 from J, leaving 14 bases between them. The length of the CDR3 is 15 residues. The CDR3 DNA reads as TGTGCCAGCAGTCCATCTCCGGTCCGGAACACTGAAGCTTTCTTT. Translated: CASSPSPVRNTEAFF.

V and J are TRBV9 and TRBJ2-5; 11 bases line up with TRBD2. V lost 4 bases and J lost 1; bases outside the gene matches: 12. Per the germline V gene, CDR1 is SGDLS and CDR2 is YYNGEE. This CDR3 contains 18 residues. DNA for the CDR3: TGTGCCAGCAGCCTCCGCGGTAGCGGGGGGGATATCCAAGAGACCCAGTACTTC. Translated, it gives CASSLRGSGGDIQETQYF.

The chain uses TRBV24-1 and TRBJ1-1; 11 bases align to TRBD1. Germline trimming cut 5 bases from V and 0 bases from J; bases unmatched to any gene: 1. Germline V gene sequence: CDR1 KGHDR, CDR2 SFDVKD. The CDR3 runs to 15 residues. Written as DNA, the CDR3 is TGTGCCACCAGTGCGGGACAGGGGGTGAACACTGAAGCTTTCTTT. Its translation is CATSAGQGVNTEAFF.

The chain recombines TRBV9 with TRBJ2-1, with D unresolved. The V gene's germline CDR1 is SGDLS and CDR2 YYNGEE. Trimming took 0 bases from V and 3 from J, leaving 10 bases between them. The CDR3 sequence is 15 residues long. CDR3 sequence reads: CASSVEPTYYNEQFF. The CDR3 nucleotides are TGTGCCAGCAGCGTAGAGCCGACATACTACAATGAGCAGTTCTTC.

In DNA, the CDR3 is TGTGCCAGCTGGACAGGGGGGTCCTACGAGCAGTACTTC. It is translated as CASWTGGSYEQYF. This chain joins TRBV27 and TRBJ2-7; 10 bases fit TRBD1. CDR1 and CDR2 (germline): MNHEY, SMNVEV (reference sequence). With V trimmed by 8 bases and J by 1 base, 2 bases remained unmatched. The CDR3 extends over 13 amino acids.

The rearrangement links TRBV3-1 to TRBJ2-1, with TRBD2 identical over 7 bases. The CDR3 is 13 residues long. V was clipped by 8 bases and J by 4 bases; unmatched bases: 5. Per germline, CDR1 LGHDT and CDR2 YNNKEL (reference sequence). The CDR3 region is CASGQRGYNEQFF. The CDR3 DNA reads as TGTGCCAGCGGGCAGCGGGGTTACAATGAGCAGTTCTTC.

This clonotype was observed once. V usage is TRBV7-6 and J usage is TRBJ1-2; D is unresolved. The CDR3 consists of 14 residues. Germline CDR1 reads SGHVS; CDR2 reads FNYEAQ. V lost 5 bases and J lost 4, with 14 bases in between. In DNA, the CDR3 is TGTGCCAGCAGCCCCGGAGTAGGTGGCTATGGCTACACCTTC. Its protein is CASSPGVGGYGYTF. Complete variable domain (other parts from reference TRBV7-6 and TRBJ1-2): GAGVSQSPRYKVTKRGQDVALRCDPISGHVSLYWYRQALGQGPEFLTYFNYEAQQDKSGLPNDRFSAERPEGSISTLTIQRTEQRDSAMYRCASSPGVGGYGYTFGSGTRLTVV.

In the case of this clonotype: Germline is not matched at one junction end, which may reflect a read error. The chain links TRBV9 to TRBJ2-7, with a possible D match to TRBD2 (5 bases). Germline assignment: CDR1 SGDLS and CDR2 YYNGEE. CDR3 length: 13 residues. CDR3 nucleotides: TGTGCCAGCAGCCCCAGTCCGCGGGCACAGCAGTGCTTC. This translates into CASSPSPRAQQCF.

J is TRBJ2-5 and V is TRBV7-2, with 14 positions matching TRBD2. This CDR3 is built from 19 residues. The junction had 10 bases not matched to a gene; V was cut back by 2 bases and J by 2 bases. CDR1 SGHTA and CDR2 FQGNSA come from the germline V gene. DNA for the CDR3: TGTGCCAGCAGCTTACCTGGACTAGCGGGGGGCCGGGGGCAAGAGACCCAGTACTTC. Translating gives CASSLPGLAGGRGQETQYF.

The chain recombines TRBV6-6 with TRBJ1-2; perhaps TRBD1 as D (6 bases). V was clipped by 6 bases and J by 7 bases, with 15 bases between them. From germline, CDR1 is MNHNY and CDR2 SVGAGI (reference sequence). The CDR3 has 13 amino acids. CDR3 nucleotide sequence: TGTGCCAGCAGCGAACAAGGACAGTTTGGCTACACCTTC. Protein: CASSEQGQFGYTF.

CDR3: CASSVDRHGYTF. In DNA, the CDR3 is TGTGCCAGCAGCGTTGACAGGCATGGCTACACCTTC. The V call is TRBV5-4, the J call TRBJ1-2; maybe TRBD1 (6 bases). CDR1 and CDR2 (germline): SGHNT, YYREEE (reference sequence). The CDR3 has 12 residues. Trimming took 4 bases from V and 6 from J, leaving 10 bases between them.

This chain connects TRBV9 to TRBJ1-2; a weak D match, TRBD1 (6 bases). Germline V gives CDR1 SGDLS, CDR2 YYNGEE. The CDR3 is 17 amino acids. Trimming took 4 bases from V and 2 from J, leaving 21 bases between them. The CDR3 region has the DNA TGTGCCAGCAGCTCGCCCGACGGGGGGCCGACAAACTATGGCTACACCTTC. Translation: CASSSPDGGPTNYGYTF.

The V and J genes are TRBV20-1 and TRBJ2-5; possible D gene TRBD2, 5 bases. Trimming took off 6 bases at V and 5 bases at J, with 7 bases between the two ends. The CDR3 is 10 residues long. Germline V lookup: CDR1 DFQATT, CDR2 SNEGSKA (reference sequence). DNA of the CDR3: TGCAGTGCCGGGGAGGAGACCCAGTACTTC. It codes for CSAGEETQYF.

V gene TRBV9 combines with J gene TRBJ1-3, with no clear D. The CDR3 is made up of 13 amino acids. V lost 1 base to trimming and J lost 2 bases, with 4 bases between them. Germline-derived CDR1 and CDR2 are SGDLS and YYNGEE. As DNA, the CDR3 is TGTGCCAGCAGCGTACCGGCTGGAAACACCATATATTTT. Its translation is CASSVPAGNTIYF.

The chain links TRBV6-1 to TRBJ1-1, with D possibly TRBD1 on 6 matching bases. The germline CDR1 and CDR2 sequences are MNHNS and SASEGT. The length of the CDR3 is 15 residues. V lost 2 bases, J lost 1 base, and 11 bases lay in between. The CDR3 sequence: CASSEPGQWNTEAFF. The CDR3 region has the DNA TGTGCCAGCAGTGAACCCGGACAGTGGAACACTGAAGCTTTCTTT.

The count of this clonotype is one. V and J are TRBV7-9 and TRBJ1-6; 8 bases are a match to TRBD1. After removal of 5 bases from V and 10 bases from J, the junction contained 10 bases not matched to a gene. This CDR3 comprises 15 residues. From germline, CDR1 is SEHNR and CDR2 FQNEAQ (reference sequence). Written as DNA, the CDR3 is TGTGCCAGCAGCAGGCCGGGACAGGAATCGTCACCCCTCCACTTT. Translating gives CASSRPGQESSPLHF.

This clonotype was seen a handful of times. The J gene is TRBJ2-3, the V gene TRBV3-1; D is uncertain. This CDR3 spans 13 amino acids. Germline V lookup: CDR1 LGHDT, CDR2 YNNKEL (reference sequence). Trimming stripped 5 bases from V and 2 bases from J, with 8 bases between. CDR3 sequence: CASSSYLTDTQYF. The CDR3 DNA reads as TGTGCCAGCAGCTCTTACCTCACAGATACGCAGTATTTT.

The chain joins TRBV27 to TRBJ2-4; 7 nucleotides match TRBD1. V gave up 2 bases and J gave up 8 bases; unmatched junction bases: 3. This CDR3 has 13 amino acids. CDR1 is MNHEY and CDR2 is SMNVEV in the germline V gene (reference sequence). The chain's CDR3 is CASSLGQGDIQYF. The CDR3 DNA is TGTGCCAGCAGTTTAGGCCAGGGGGACATTCAGTACTTC.

The rearrangement joins TRBV5-1 to TRBJ2-1, with 12 positions matching TRBD2. This CDR3 contains 16 residues. V was pared by 3 bases and J by 7 bases, with 8 bases of the junction left unmatched. The germline V gene has CDR1 SGHRS and CDR2 YFSETQ. The CDR3 DNA follows: TGCGCCAGCAGCTACAACCCGGGACTAGCGGGTAATGAGCAGTTCTTC. Protein: CASSYNPGLAGNEQFF.

This sequence joins TRBV29-1 and TRBJ1-1; a weak D match, TRBD1 (5 bases). With 7 bases removed from V and 2 bases from J, the gap between germline ends came to 8 bases. Germline-derived CDR1 and CDR2 are SQVTM and ANQGSEA. The CDR3 runs to 11 residues. This CDR3 is CSGGANTEAFF. Written as DNA, the CDR3 is TGCAGCGGCGGGGCAAACACTGAAGCTTTCTTT.

The CDR3 protein is CASSGGLWGTGELFF. The CDR3 DNA reads as TGTGCCAGCAGCGGGGGACTTTGGGGAACCGGGGAGCTGTTTTTT. V and J are TRBV5-4 and TRBJ2-2, with D possibly TRBD2 on 6 matching bases. Per germline, CDR1 SGHNT and CDR2 YYREEE (reference sequence). The CDR3 length is 15 residues. Trimming pared 4 bases from V and 5 bases from J, leaving 15 bases between.

The chain employs TRBV24-1 and TRBJ2-3; no clear D. This CDR3 has 11 residues. V shed 5 bases and J shed 4 bases, with 3 bases lying between them. Germline V gene sequence: CDR1 KGHDR, CDR2 SFDVKD. The CDR3 region is CATSAADTQYF. In DNA form, the CDR3 reads TGTGCCACCAGTGCGGCAGATACGCAGTATTTT.

This chain links TRBV7-9 with TRBJ2-1; D perhaps matches TRBD1 (6 bases). The CDR3 has 14 residues. The V gene's germline CDR1 is SEHNR and CDR2 FQNEAQ (reference sequence). The V and J ends lost 8 bases and 10 bases respectively, with 21 bases between them. CDR3 in amino acids: CASADQVGAGEQFF. CDR3 nucleotide sequence: TGTGCCAGCGCTGATCAGGTGGGGGCAGGCGAGCAGTTCTTC.